These 10 T cell receptor beta chains share one sample of origin, sequenced in a study of T cell responses to AZD1222 COVID-19 vaccine. Assay used: immunoSEQ multiplex PCR; TCRdb lists only in-frame clones, some missing. This table has some 130,000 clones, approximately 83% appearing once. The source material was peripheral blood, sampled on day 0 of AZD1222 vaccination. These receptor sequences come from an adult in good health.

The chain has TRBV10-3 and TRBJ2-5; no definite D call. CDR3 size: 14 residues. Between the trimmed V and J ends, which lost 8 bases and 1 base, there was a span of 14 bases. Germline CDR1 is ENHRY and CDR2 is SYGVKD. The CDR3 DNA is TGTGCCATCGTCTGCCCCGCCCGCCAAGAGACCCAGTACTTC. Translation: CAIVCPARQETQYF.

This chain joins TRBV5-1 and TRBJ1-2, with 7 bases identical to TRBD1. This CDR3 contains 14 residues. CDR1 and CDR2 (germline): SGHRS, YFSETQ. J was trimmed by 0 bases and V by 5 bases; bases with no gene match: 4. CDR3 nucleotides: TGCGCCAGCAGGGGACAGCCTTCTAACTATGGCTACACCTTC. It translates to CASRGQPSNYGYTF.

The chain has TRBV3-1 (or the pseudogene TRBV3-2) and TRBJ1-4; D uncertain. The CDR3 length is 17 residues. The V end was cut by 1 base, the J end by 2 bases, with 14 bases between. From germline, CDR1 is LGHDT and CDR2 YNNKEL (reference sequence). CDR3 sequence reads: CASSQARTGGTNEKLFF. The CDR3 region has the DNA TGTGCCAGCAGCCAAGCACGAACGGGAGGGACTAATGAAAAACTGTTTTTT.

The chain joins TRBV28 to TRBJ2-5; tentatively, D is TRBD1 or TRBD2 (6 bases each). The germline gives CDR1 MDHEN, CDR2 SYDVKM. The CDR3 is 17 residues long. V was pared by 3 bases and J by 2 bases, with 19 bases between. This CDR3 is CASSFRSGAGNQETQYF. The CDR3 coding sequence is TGTGCCAGCAGTTTTCGCTCGGGGGCGGGGAATCAAGAGACCCAGTACTTC.

This chain joins TRBV19 and TRBJ1-6; 9 bases are a match to TRBD1. With V trimmed by 6 bases and J by 7 bases, 7 bases remained unmatched. The CDR3 totals 15 residues. CDR1 LNHDA and CDR2 SQIVND come from the germline V gene (reference sequence). CDR3 DNA: TGTGCCAGTAGCATCCGGGACAGGGAAAATTCACCCCTCCACTTT. Protein sequence: CASSIRDRENSPLHF.

The gene calls are TRBV5-4 and TRBJ2-7; D unclear. Germline V lookup: CDR1 SGHNT, CDR2 YYREEE (reference sequence). The CDR3 loop spans 12 amino acids. The V end was cut by 1 base, the J end by 0 bases, with 2 bases between. This chain's CDR3 is CASSLSSYEQYF. In DNA form, the CDR3 reads TGTGCCAGCAGCTTGAGCTCCTACGAGCAGTACTTC.

The gene calls are TRBV7-9 and TRBJ2-7, with TRBD1 as a possible D gene (5 bases). V was cut by 5 bases and J by 6 bases, with 14 bases left in between. Germline V gene lookup returns CDR1 SEHNR and CDR2 FQNEAQ (reference sequence). The CDR3 is 13 amino acids. The CDR3 loop reads CASSPGHPSEQYF. CDR3 in DNA: TGTGCCAGCAGCCCAGGACACCCCAGCGAGCAGTACTTC. The variable domain in full, completed from reference TRBV7-9 and TRBJ2-7, reads DTGVSQNPRHKITKRGQNVTFRCDPISEHNRLYWYRQTLGQGPEFLTYFQNEAQLEKSRLLSDRFSAERPKGSFSTLEIQRTEQGDSAMYLCASSPGHPSEQYFGPGTRLTVT.

The chain joins TRBV9 to TRBJ1-2; D possibly corresponds to TRBD1 (5 bases). CDR3 length: 13 amino acids. In germline, CDR1 is SGDLS, CDR2 YYNGEE. Deletions cut 4 bases from V and 5 bases from J, with 12 bases between. CDR3 nucleotides: TGTGCCAGCAGCCCCGGGACGAGGTATGGCTACACCTTC. Translating it yields CASSPGTRYGYTF.

This chain connects TRBV5-5 to TRBJ1-3; D not certain. The CDR3 contains 16 residues. Trimming took off 0 bases at V and 0 bases at J, with 10 bases between the two ends. Germline CDR1 SGHKS, CDR2 YYEKEE (reference sequence). CDR3 protein: CASSLGHANSGNTIYF. CDR3 DNA: TGTGCCAGCAGCTTGGGACACGCGAACTCTGGAAACACCATATATTTT.

J is TRBJ2-2 and V is TRBV10-1; 8 bases map to TRBD1. Germline values: CDR1 WNHNN, CDR2 SYGVQD (reference sequence). The CDR3 loop spans 14 amino acids. Losses at the gene ends were 6 bases for V and 6 bases for J; bases not matched to a gene: 6. The CDR3 DNA is TGCGCCAGCAGGGACAGGGAAGGGGCCGGGGAGCTGTTTTTT. Its translation: CASRDREGAGELFF.